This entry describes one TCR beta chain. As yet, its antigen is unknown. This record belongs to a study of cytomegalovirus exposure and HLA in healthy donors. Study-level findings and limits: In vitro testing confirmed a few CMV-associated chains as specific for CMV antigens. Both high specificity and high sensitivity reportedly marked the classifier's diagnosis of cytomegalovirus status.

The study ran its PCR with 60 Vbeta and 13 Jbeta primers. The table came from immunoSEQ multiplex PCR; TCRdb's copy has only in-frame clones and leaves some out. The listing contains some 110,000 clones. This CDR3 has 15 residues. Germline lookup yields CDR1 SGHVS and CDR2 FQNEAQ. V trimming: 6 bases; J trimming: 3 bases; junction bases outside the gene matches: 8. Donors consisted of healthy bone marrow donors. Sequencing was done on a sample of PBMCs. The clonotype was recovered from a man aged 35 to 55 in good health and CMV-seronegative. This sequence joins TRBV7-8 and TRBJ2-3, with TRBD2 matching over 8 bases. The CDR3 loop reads CASSRREGLTDTQYF. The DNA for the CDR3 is TGTGCCAGCAGTAGACGGGAGGGCCTAACAGATACGCAGTATTTT. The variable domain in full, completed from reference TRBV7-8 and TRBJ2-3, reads GAGVSQSPRYKVAKRGQDVALRCDPISGHVSLFWYQQALGQGPEFLTYFQNEAQLDKSGLPSDRFFAERPEGSVSTLKIQRTQQEDSAVYLCASSRREGLTDTQYFGPGTRLTVL.